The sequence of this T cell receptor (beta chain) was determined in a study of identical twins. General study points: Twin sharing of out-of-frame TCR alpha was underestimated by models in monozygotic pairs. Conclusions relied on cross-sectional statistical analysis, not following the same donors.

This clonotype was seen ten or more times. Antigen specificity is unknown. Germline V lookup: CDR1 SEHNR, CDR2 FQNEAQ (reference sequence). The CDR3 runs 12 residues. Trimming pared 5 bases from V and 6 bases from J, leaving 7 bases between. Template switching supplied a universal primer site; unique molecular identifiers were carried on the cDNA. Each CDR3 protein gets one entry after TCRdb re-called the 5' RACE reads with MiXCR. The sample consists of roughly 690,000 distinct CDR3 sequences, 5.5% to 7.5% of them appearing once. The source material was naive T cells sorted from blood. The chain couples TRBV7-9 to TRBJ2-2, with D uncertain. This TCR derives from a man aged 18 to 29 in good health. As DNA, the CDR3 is TGTGCCAGCAGCCAAAGGGCCGGGGAGCTGTTTTTT. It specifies CASSQRAGELFF.